The clone carrying this T cell receptor (beta chain) was counted at least ten times. The target antigen is unknown. This beta chain represents an off-target read in a library built for alpha chains; its size is of limited meaning. Sample time point: sample taken at primary tumor resection. V lost 5 bases to trimming and J lost 7 bases, with 20 bases between them. The germline V gene has CDR1 MDHEN and CDR2 SYDVKM. CDR3 length: 15 amino acids. The data belong to a study of spatial heterogeneity in lung cancer. About the study: Sequence detection consistently recorded a greater number of beta-chain than alpha-chain sequences.

General study findings and limits: Ubiquitous and regional expanded TCR counts mirrored ubiquitous and regional nonsynonymous mutation counts, respectively. Tumors with more nonsynonymous mutations had more expanded intratumoral alpha and beta TCRs.

On each TCR cDNA molecule, a unique molecular identifier was present. TCRdb reprocessed the 5' RACE reads with MiXCR, giving one entry per CDR3 protein. Of approximately 15,000 distinct CDR3 sequences in the sample, about 4.8% were seen once. The sample consisted of lung tumor tissue, taken at surgery. The origin of this receptor is a female donor with early-stage non-small cell lung cancer. The V gene is TRBV28, the J gene TRBJ1-1; D possibly corresponds to TRBD1 (5 bases). The CDR3 loop reads CASSPLEQGSFEAFF. The CDR3 DNA reads as TGTGCCAGCAGTCCCCTCGAGCAGGGTAGCTTTGAAGCTTTCTTT.